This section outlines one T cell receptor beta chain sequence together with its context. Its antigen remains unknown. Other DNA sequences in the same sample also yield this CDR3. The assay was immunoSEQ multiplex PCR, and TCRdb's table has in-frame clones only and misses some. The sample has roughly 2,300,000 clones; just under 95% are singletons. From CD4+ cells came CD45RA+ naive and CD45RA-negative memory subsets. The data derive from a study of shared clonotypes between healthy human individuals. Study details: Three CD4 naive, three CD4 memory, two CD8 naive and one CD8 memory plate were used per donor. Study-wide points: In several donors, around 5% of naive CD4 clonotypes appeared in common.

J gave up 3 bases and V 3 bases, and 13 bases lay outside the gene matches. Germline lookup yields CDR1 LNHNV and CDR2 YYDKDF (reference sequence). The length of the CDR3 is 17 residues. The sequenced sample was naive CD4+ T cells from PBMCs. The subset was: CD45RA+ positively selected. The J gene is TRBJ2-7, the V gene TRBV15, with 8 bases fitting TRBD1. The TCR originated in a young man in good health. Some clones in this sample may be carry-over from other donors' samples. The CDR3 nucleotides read TGTGCCACCAGCAGTGATAGCTGGGGACAGGAAAACTACGAGCAGTACTTC. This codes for CATSSDSWGQENYEQYF.